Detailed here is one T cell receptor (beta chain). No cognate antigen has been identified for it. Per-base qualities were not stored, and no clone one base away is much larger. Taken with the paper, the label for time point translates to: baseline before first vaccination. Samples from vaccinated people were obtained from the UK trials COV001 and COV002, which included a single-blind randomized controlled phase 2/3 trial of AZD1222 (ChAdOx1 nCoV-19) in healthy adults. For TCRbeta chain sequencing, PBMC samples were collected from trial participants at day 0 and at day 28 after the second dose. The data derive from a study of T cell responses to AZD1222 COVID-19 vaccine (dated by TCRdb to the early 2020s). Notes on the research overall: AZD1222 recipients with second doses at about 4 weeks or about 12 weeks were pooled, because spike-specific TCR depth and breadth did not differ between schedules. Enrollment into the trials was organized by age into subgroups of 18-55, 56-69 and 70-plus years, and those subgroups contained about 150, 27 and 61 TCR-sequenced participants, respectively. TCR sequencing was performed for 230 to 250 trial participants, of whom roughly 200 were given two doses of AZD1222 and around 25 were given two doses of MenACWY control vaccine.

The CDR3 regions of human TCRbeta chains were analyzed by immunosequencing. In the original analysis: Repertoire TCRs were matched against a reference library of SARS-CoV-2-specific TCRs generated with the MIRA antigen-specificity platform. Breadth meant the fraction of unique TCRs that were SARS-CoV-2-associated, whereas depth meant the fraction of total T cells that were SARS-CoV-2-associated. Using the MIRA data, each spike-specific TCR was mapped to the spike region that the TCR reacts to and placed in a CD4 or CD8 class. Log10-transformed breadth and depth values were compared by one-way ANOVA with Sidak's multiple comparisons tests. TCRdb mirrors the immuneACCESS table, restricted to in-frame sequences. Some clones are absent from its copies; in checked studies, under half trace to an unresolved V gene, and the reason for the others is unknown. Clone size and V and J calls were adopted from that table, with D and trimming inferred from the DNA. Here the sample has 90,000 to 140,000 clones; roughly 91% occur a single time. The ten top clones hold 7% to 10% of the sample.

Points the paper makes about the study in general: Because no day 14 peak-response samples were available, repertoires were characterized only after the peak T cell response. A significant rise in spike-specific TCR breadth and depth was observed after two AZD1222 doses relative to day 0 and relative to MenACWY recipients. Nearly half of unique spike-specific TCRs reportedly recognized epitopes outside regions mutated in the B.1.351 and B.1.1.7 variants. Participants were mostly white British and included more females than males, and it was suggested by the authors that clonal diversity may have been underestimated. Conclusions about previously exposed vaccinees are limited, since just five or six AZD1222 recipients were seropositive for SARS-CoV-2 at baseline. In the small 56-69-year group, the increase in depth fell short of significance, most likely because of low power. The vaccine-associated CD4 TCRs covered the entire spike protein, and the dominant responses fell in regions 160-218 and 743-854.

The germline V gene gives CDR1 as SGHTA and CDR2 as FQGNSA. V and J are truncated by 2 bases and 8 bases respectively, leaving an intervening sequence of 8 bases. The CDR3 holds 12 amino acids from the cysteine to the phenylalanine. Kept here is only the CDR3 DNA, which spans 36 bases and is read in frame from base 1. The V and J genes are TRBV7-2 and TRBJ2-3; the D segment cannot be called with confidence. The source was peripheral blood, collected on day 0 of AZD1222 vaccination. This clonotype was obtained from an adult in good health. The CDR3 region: CASSLLVGTQYF. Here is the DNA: TGTGCCAGCAGCTTACTAGTGGGTACGCAGTATTTT.